One TCR beta chain is described in this entry. Germline loops: CDR1 MNHEY, CDR2 SVGAGI. The CDR3 has 15 amino acids. V lost 2 bases to trimming and J lost 2 bases; unmatched junction nucleotides: 2. This record belongs to a study of blood T cell repertoires in COVID-19. Study context: Donors in the United States, Italy and Spain gave samples during acute or convalescent COVID-19. T cells, B-cell-depleted T cells, or PBMCs provided the cDNA or gDNA that served as material.

In the source study's methods: Nucleated cell counts were estimated from reference gene primer amplification. Measured with immunoSEQ multiplex PCR; TCRdb has only the in-frame clones, and not every one. The V and J calls and clone size come from that table; D and trimming were worked out from the DNA. The data hold 9,500 to 11,000 clones, with nearly 90% observed a single time. The source material was peripheral blood. The clonotype originates from a man between 25 and 39 years old with active or convalescent COVID-19. The V and J genes are TRBV6-5 and TRBJ1-1, with 10 bases lining up with TRBD1. The CDR3 DNA follows: TGTGCCAGCAGTTACGGACAGGGGGTAAACACTGAAGCTTTCTTT. Amino acid sequence: CASSYGQGVNTEAFF.